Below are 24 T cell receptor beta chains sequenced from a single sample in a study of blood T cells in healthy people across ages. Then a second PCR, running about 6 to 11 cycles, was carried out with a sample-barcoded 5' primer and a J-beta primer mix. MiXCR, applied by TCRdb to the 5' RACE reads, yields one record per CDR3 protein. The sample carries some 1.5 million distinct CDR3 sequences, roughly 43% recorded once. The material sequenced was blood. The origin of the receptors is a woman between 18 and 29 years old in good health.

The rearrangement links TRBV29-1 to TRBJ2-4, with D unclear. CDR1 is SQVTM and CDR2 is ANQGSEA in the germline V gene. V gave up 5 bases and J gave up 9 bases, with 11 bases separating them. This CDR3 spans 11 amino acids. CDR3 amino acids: CSVLRVGIQYF. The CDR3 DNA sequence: TGCAGCGTTTTAAGGGTAGGCATTCAGTACTTC.

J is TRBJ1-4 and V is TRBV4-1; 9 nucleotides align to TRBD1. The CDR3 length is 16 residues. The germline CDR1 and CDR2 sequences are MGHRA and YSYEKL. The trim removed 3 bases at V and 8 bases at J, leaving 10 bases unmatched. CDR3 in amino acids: CASSQHTGTGIEKLFF. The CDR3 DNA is TGCGCCAGCAGCCAGCATACTGGGACAGGGATCGAAAAACTGTTTTTT.

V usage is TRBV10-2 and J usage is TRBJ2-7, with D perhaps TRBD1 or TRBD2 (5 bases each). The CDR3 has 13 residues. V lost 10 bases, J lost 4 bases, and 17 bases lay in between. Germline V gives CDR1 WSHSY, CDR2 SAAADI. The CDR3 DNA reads TGCGCCACCAGGGACGGCGGGCCTTACGAGCAGTACTTC. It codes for CATRDGGPYEQYF.

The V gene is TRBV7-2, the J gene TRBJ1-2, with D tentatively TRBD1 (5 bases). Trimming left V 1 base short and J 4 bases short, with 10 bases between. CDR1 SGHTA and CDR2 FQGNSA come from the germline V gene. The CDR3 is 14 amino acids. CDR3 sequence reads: CASSLGGEFYGYTF. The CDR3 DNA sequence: TGTGCCAGCAGCTTAGGGGGGGAGTTCTATGGCTACACCTTC.

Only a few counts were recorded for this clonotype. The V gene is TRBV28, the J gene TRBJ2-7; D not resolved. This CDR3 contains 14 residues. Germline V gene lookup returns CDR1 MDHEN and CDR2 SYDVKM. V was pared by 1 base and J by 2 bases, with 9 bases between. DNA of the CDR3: TGTGCCAGCAGTTTATCTCCGGTCACCTACGAGCAGTACTTC. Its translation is CASSLSPVTYEQYF.

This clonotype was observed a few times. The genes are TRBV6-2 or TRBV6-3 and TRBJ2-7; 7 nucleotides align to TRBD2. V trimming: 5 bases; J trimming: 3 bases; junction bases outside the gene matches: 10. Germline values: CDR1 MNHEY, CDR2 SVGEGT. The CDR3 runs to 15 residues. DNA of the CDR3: TGTGCCAGCAGTCCCCACGGGGGGTCTGGCTACGAGCAGTACTTC. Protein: CASSPHGGSGYEQYF.

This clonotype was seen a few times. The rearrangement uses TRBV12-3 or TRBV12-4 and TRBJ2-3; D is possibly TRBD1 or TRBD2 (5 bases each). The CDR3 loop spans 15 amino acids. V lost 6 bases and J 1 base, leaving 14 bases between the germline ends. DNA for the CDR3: TGTGCCAGCAGACGGGGCCCCGGGGGCACAGATACGCAGTATTTT. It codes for CASRRGPGGTDTQYF.

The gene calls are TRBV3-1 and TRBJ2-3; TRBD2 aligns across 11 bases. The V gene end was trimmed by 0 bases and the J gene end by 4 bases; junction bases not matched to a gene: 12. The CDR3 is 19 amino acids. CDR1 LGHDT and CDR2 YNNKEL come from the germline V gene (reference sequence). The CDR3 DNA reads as TGTGCCAGCAGCCAAGATCCCGTGATAGCGGGAGGGCCCCCAGATACGCAGTATTTT. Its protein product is CASSQDPVIAGGPPDTQYF.

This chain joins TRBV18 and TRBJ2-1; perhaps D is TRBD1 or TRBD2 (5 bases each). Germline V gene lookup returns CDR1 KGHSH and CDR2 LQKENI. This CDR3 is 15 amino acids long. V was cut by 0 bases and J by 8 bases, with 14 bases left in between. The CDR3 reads CASSPPGPQRDEQFF. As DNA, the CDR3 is TGTGCCAGCTCACCACCGGGGCCCCAGAGGGATGAGCAGTTCTTC.

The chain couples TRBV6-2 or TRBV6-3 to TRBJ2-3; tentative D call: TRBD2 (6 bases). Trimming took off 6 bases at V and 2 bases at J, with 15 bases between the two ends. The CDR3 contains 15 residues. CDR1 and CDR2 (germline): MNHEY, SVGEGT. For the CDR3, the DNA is TGTGCCAGCAGAAGGGTAGCGGTTATCACAGATACGCAGTATTTT. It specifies CASRRVAVITDTQYF.

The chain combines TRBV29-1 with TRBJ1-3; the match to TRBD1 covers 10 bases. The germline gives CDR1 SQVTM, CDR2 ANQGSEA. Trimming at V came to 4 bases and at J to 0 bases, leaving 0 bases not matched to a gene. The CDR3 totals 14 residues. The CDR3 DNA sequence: TGCAGCGTTGGGACAGGGGGCTCTGGAAACACCATATATTTT. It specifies CSVGTGGSGNTIYF.

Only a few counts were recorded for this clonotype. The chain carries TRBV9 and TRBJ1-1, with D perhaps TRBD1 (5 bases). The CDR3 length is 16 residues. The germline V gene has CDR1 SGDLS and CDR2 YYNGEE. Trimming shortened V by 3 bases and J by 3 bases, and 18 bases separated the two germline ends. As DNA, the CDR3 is TGTGCCAGCAGCGCTGGGTACAGGCCCAGGGACACTGAAGCTTTCTTT. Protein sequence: CASSAGYRPRDTEAFF. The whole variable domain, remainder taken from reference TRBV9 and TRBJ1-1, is DSGVTQTPKHLITATGQRVTLRCSPRSGDLSVYWYQQSLDQGLQFLIQYYNGEERAKGNILERFSAQQFPDLHSELNLSSLELGDSALYFCASSAGYRPRDTEAFFGQGTRLTVV.

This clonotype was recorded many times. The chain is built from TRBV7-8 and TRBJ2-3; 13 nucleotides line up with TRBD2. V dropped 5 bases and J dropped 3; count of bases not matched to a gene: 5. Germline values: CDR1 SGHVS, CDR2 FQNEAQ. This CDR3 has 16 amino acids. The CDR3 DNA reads TGTGCCAGCAGCGCACTAGCGGGAGGGCAAACAGATACGCAGTATTTT. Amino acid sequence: CASSALAGGQTDTQYF.

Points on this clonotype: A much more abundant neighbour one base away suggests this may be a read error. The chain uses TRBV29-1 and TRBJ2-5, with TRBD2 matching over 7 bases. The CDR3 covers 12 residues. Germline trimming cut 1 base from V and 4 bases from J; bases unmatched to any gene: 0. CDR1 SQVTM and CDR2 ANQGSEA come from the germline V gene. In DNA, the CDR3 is TGCAGCGTTGAAGGACTAGCAGAGACCCAGTACTTC. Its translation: CSVEGLAETQYF.

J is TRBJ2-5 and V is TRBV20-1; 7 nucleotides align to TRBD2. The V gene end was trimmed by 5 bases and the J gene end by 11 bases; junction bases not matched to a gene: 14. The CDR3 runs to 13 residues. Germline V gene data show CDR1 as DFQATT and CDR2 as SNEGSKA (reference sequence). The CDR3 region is CSASLPGTNEQYF. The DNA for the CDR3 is TGCAGTGCTTCACTCCCGGGGACTAATGAGCAGTACTTC.

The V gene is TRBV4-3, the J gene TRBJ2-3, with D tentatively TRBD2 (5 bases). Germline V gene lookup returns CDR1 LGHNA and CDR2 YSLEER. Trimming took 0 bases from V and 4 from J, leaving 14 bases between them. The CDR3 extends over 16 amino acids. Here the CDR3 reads CASSQDDRPGSDTQYF. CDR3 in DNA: TGCGCCAGCAGCCAAGATGATCGTCCGGGGTCAGATACGCAGTATTTT.

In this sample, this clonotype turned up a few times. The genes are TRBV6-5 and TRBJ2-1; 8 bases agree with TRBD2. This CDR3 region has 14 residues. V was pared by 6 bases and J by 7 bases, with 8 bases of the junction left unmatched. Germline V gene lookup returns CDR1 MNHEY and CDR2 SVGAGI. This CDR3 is CASSLAGTLNEQFF. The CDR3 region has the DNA TGTGCCAGCAGCTTAGCGGGGACCCTAAATGAGCAGTTCTTC.

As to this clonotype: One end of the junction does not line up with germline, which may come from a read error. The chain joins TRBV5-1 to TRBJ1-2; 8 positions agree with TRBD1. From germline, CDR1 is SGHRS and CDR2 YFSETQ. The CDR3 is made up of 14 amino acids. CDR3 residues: CASRKTGANYGCTF. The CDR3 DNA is TGCGCCAGCAGAAAGACAGGGGCTAACTATGGCTGCACCTTC.

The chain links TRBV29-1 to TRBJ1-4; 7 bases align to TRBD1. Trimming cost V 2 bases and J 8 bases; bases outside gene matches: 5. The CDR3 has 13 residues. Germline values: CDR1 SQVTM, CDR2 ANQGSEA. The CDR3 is CSVEHQGGEKLFF. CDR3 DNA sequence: TGCAGCGTTGAACACCAGGGGGGGGAAAAACTGTTTTTT.

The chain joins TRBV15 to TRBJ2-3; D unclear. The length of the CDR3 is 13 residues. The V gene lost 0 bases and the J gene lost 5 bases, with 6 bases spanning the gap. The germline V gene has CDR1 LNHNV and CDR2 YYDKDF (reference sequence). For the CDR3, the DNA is TGTGCCACCAGCAGAGAGTACAGAGATACGCAGTATTTT. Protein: CATSREYRDTQYF.

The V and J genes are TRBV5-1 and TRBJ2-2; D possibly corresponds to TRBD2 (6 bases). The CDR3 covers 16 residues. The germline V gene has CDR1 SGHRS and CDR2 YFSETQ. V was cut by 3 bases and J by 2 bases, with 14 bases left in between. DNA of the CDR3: TGCGCCAGCAGCTCCCTAGGGAGGCTCAACACCGGGGAGCTGTTTTTT. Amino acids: CASSSLGRLNTGELFF.

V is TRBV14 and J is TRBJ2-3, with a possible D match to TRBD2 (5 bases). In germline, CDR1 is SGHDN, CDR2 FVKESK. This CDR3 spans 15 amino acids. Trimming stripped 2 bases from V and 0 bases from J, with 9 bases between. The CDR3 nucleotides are TGTGCCAGCAGCCAACTCCGGGGAAGCACAGATACGCAGTATTTT. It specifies CASSQLRGSTDTQYF.

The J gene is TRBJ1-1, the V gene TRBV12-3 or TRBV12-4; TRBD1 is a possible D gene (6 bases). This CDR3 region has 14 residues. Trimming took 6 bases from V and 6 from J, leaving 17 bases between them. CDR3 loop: CASRSKRGMPEAFF. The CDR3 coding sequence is TGTGCCAGCAGATCAAAAAGGGGGATGCCTGAAGCTTTCTTT.

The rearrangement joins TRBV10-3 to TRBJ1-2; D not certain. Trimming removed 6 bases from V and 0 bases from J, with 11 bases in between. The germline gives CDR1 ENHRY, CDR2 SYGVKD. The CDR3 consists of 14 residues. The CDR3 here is CAIRSSGTNYGYTF. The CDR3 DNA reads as TGTGCCATCAGGAGTTCCGGGACTAACTATGGCTACACCTTC.